Below are 8 T cell receptor beta chains sequenced from a single sample in a study of blood T cell repertoires in COVID-19. The table came from immunoSEQ multiplex PCR; TCRdb's copy has only in-frame clones and leaves some out. The table includes a few hundred thousand clones, more than 70% detected once. The sequencing sample was made of peripheral blood. The source is a woman in her forties or fifties with acute or convalescent COVID-19.

The chain employs TRBV7-2 and TRBJ2-7; 8 nucleotides line up with TRBD1. The V gene's germline CDR1 is SGHTA and CDR2 FQGNSA. V lost 3 bases, J lost 6 bases, and 7 bases stayed unmatched. The length of the CDR3 is 14 residues. The CDR3 region has the DNA TGTGCCAGCAGCTTCGGGACAGGTGCCTCCGAGCAGTACTTC. Protein product: CASSFGTGASEQYF.

The chain is built from TRBV7-2 and TRBJ2-3; D possibly corresponds to TRBD1 (5 bases). Germline CDR1 SGHTA, CDR2 FQGNSA. The CDR3 loop spans 15 amino acids. Trimming removed 1 base at V and 6 bases at J, with 14 bases between. CDR3 nucleotide sequence: TGTGCCAGCAGCTTAGTCCAGGGCCTACAGGATACGCAGTATTTT. Translated: CASSLVQGLQDTQYF.

This clone appeared once. The genes are TRBV30 and TRBJ2-2; tentative D call: TRBD1 (5 bases). The CDR3 runs to 15 residues. The germline V gene encodes CDR1 GTSNPN and CDR2 SVGIG (reference sequence). Trimming took 0 bases from V and 5 from J, leaving 13 bases between them. The CDR3 nucleotides read TGTGCCTGGAGTGTACTTAGGGGCGGAACCGGGGAGCTGTTTTTT. Protein: CAWSVLRGGTGELFF.

This sequence joins TRBV4-1 and TRBJ2-5; 11 bases agree with TRBD2. The germline V gene has CDR1 MGHRA and CDR2 YSYEKL. V shed 2 bases and J 7 bases; nucleotides not matched to a gene: 6. CDR3 length equals 15 residues. The CDR3 reads CASSQKLAGAGTQYF. CDR3 bases: TGCGCCAGCAGCCAAAAACTAGCGGGAGCCGGGACCCAGTACTTC.

In its sample, this clone was seen a few times. The rearrangement uses TRBV5-1 and TRBJ2-3; 9 bases align to TRBD2. V shed 2 bases, J shed 4 bases, and the junction held 11 bases outside the gene matches. The germline gives CDR1 SGHRS, CDR2 YFSETQ. The CDR3 spans 17 residues. The CDR3 protein is CASSFHPLAGTSDTQYF. In DNA, the CDR3 is TGCGCCAGCAGCTTTCACCCCCTAGCGGGGACCTCAGATACGCAGTATTTT.

J is TRBJ2-7 and V is TRBV28; possibly TRBD1 for D (6 bases). CDR1 is MDHEN and CDR2 is SYDVKM in the germline V gene. The CDR3 runs 13 residues. V lost 2 bases to trimming and J lost 3 bases, with 8 bases between them. CDR3 sequence (DNA): TGTGCCAGCAGTTTAGGACAGAACTACGAGCAGTACGTC. This gives the protein CASSLGQNYEQYV.

V gene TRBV4-2 combines with J gene TRBJ1-4; D gene unclear. Trimming pared 1 base from V and 2 bases from J, leaving 5 bases between. The CDR3 extends over 14 amino acids. Germline values: CDR1 LGHNA, CDR2 YNFKEQ. The DNA for the CDR3 is TGTGCCAGCAGCCAAGGCGGGACTAATGAAAAACTGTTTTTT. Translating gives CASSQGGTNEKLFF.

The chain recombines TRBV5-6 with TRBJ2-5; 12 bases are shared with TRBD2. V shed 3 bases and J 5 bases; nucleotides not matched to a gene: 11. Germline CDR1 SGHDT, CDR2 YYEEEE. The length of the CDR3 is 17 residues. The CDR3 DNA is TGTGCCAGCAGCTCTCGTCTAGCGGGAGGGCCCTTGGAGACCCAGTACTTC. Translated, it gives CASSSRLAGGPLETQYF.